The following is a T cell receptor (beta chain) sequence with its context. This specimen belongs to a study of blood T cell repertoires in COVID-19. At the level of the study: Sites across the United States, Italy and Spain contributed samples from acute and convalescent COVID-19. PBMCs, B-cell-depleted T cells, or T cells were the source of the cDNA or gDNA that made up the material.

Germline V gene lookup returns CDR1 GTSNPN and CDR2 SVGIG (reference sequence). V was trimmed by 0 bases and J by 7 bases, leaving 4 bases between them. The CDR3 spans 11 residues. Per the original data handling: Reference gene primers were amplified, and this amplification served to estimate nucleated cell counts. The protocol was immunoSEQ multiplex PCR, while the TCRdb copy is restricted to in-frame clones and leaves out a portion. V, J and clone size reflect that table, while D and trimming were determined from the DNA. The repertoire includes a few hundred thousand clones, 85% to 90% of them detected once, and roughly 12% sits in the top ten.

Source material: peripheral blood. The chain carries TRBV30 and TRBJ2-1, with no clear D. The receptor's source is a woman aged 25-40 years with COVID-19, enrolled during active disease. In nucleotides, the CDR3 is TGTGCCTGGAGTGTATTAAATGAGCAGTTCTTC. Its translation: CAWSVLNEQFF.